This T cell receptor (beta chain) was recorded in a study of blood T cell repertoires in COVID-19. Study details: Some COVID-19 samples were acute and others convalescent; all came from the United States, Italy and Spain. Sources were T cells, B-cell-depleted T cells, or PBMCs; the material itself was cDNA or gDNA.

The CDR3 extends over 12 amino acids. V was cut by 5 bases and J by 10 bases, with 14 bases left in between. Germline CDR1 reads LGHNA; CDR2 reads YSLEER. The repertoire was sequenced with immunoSEQ multiplex PCR; TCRdb's copy has only in-frame clones and lacks some. The sample comprises roughly 700,000 clones, around 90% of which are singletons, and roughly 0.25% rests with the top ten. This clonotype was obtained from a woman younger than 30 with acute or convalescent COVID-19. The rearrangement joins TRBV4-3 to TRBJ1-1; tentative D call: TRBD1 (5 bases). Input material: peripheral blood. The CDR3 here is CASSSRGGIAFF. CDR3 bases: TGCGCCAGCAGCTCGCGGGGGGGGATAGCTTTCTTT.